This is a list of T cell receptor beta chains from one sample in a study of blood T cell repertoires in COVID-19. Only in-frame clones appear in the TCRdb table, and some are missing; sequencing was by immunoSEQ multiplex PCR. This sample has about 400,000 clones, with approximately 87% found just once. The sequencing input was PBMCs or T cells enriched from blood (not recorded which). Receptors originate from a man in his forties in a cohort exposed to, infected with or recovered from COVID-19 (not recorded which). The CDR3 runs from the conserved cysteine through the conserved F or W. Each record gives: V gene, J gene, CDR3 protein.

V: TRBV10-2; J: TRBJ2-3; CDR3: CASRRVGVGDTQYF
V: TRBV5-1; J: TRBJ2-3; CDR3: CASSLGHHGKDTQYF
V: TRBV7-9; J: TRBJ1-2; CDR3: CASRRQGGANYGYTF
V: TRBV5-1; J: TRBJ2-7; CDR3: CASSPPGLGSVNEQYF
V: TRBV30; J: TRBJ1-4; CDR3: CAWTPGFGEKLFF
V: TRBV20-1; J: TRBJ2-7; CDR3: CSASRETSYEQYF
V: TRBV11-3; J: TRBJ2-1; CDR3: CASSLDFGNKEGPYNEQFF
V: TRBV27; J: TRBJ2-7; CDR3: CASSLGDIYEQYF
V: TRBV9; J: TRBJ2-1; CDR3: CASSVDGTGEQFF
V: TRBV5-1; J: TRBJ2-7; CDR3: CASSATGTGGFEQYF
V: TRBV19; J: TRBJ1-5; CDR3: CASSSQVGPSQHF
V: TRBV4-1; J: TRBJ2-1; CDR3: CASSSLAGLGNEQFF
V: TRBV19; J: TRBJ1-1; CDR3: CASSHRTVMNTEAFF
V: TRBV7-8; J: TRBJ2-5; CDR3: CASSLRGRGETQYF
V: TRBV6-5; J: TRBJ2-5; CDR3: CASSSSGTGETQYF
V: TRBV19; J: TRBJ2-2; CDR3: CASRGVANTGELFF
V: TRBV27; J: TRBJ1-2; CDR3: CASSPRQGPYGYTF
V: TRBV29-1; J: TRBJ2-5; CDR3: CSVDSTGDYETQYF
V: TRBV9; J: TRBJ2-3; CDR3: CASSAPPGLATTDTQYF
V: TRBV21-1; J: TRBJ2-3; CDR3: CASSDRLAGYDTQYF
V: TRBV6-1; J: TRBJ1-2; CDR3: CASSEASTVPGGYTF
V: TRBV18; J: TRBJ2-7; CDR3: CASSPRTGSEQYF
V: TRBV3-1/TRBV3-2; J: TRBJ2-5; CDR3: CASSQRTGMGTQYF
V: TRBV2; J: TRBJ1-5; CDR3: CATSHGQGSNQPQHF
V: TRBV28; J: TRBJ2-3; CDR3: CASSPPGFTSGKAPDTQYF
V: TRBV19; J: TRBJ2-7; CDR3: CASSIRGDNPYEQYF
V: TRBV21-1; J: TRBJ2-2; CDR3: CASSKEKTRMANTGELFF
V: TRBV12-5; J: TRBJ2-2; CDR3: CASAKDRVGTGELFF
V: TRBV6-1; J: TRBJ2-7; CDR3: CASSESEASYEQYF
V: TRBV19; J: TRBJ2-1; CDR3: CASSMGLAGVNEQFF
V: TRBV10-3; J: TRBJ1-1; CDR3: CAINRAMNTEAFF